Following are 10 T cell receptor beta chains from one sample sequenced in a study of patients and donors after allogeneic stem cell transplantation. Using its own MiXCR run on the RT-PCR reads, TCRdb lists one record per CDR3 protein. This table holds around 150,000 distinct CDR3 sequences, roughly two fifths found once. The sequenced material came from blood, either unsorted or a sorted T cell fraction (not recorded which). Source of these receptors: a human donor who was either an allogeneic HSCT recipient or a stem cell or donor lymphocyte infusion donor (not recorded which). It is not recorded whose cells these are; they may come from a transplant donor.

The gene calls are TRBV7-9 and TRBJ1-2, with a weak D call TRBD1 (6 bases). The CDR3 loop spans 14 amino acids. V was cut by 5 bases and J by 8 bases, with 18 bases left in between. CDR1 is SEHNR and CDR2 is FQNEAQ in the germline V gene (reference sequence). The CDR3 DNA follows: TGTGCCAGCAGCCAACCCGCGAGGGGGTCCGGCTACACCTTC. Protein: CASSQPARGSGYTF.

The chain recombines TRBV12-3 or TRBV12-4 with TRBJ2-3; tentative D call: TRBD1 (5 bases). This CDR3 spans 15 amino acids. V gave up 7 bases and J gave up 2 bases, with 16 bases separating them. This CDR3 reads CASTSWGDDTDTQYF. In DNA form, the CDR3 reads TGTGCCAGCACCTCCTGGGGCGATGACACAGATACGCAGTATTTT.

The chain couples TRBV27 to TRBJ2-1, with D possibly being TRBD2 (5 bases). Trimming removed 7 bases from V and 5 bases from J, with 15 bases in between. The CDR3 extends over 14 amino acids. Germline CDR1 and CDR2: MNHEY and SMNVEV (reference sequence). CDR3 nucleotides: TGTGCCAGCACCCCCAACGTCGGGAACAATGAGCAGTTCTTC. It yields the protein CASTPNVGNNEQFF.

The count of this clonotype is one. The V call is TRBV10-3, the J call TRBJ2-7; 8 bases are shared with TRBD1. Germline V CDR1 and CDR2: ENHRY, SYGVKD. CDR3 length: 13 amino acids. With V trimmed by 7 bases and J by 2 bases, 4 bases remained unmatched. In DNA form, the CDR3 reads TGTGCCATCACCAGGACAGGGACCTACGAGCAGTACTTC. Translation gives CAITRTGTYEQYF.

The chain joins TRBV28 to TRBJ1-4, with D hard to call. The CDR3 spans 15 residues. Trimming shortened V by 4 bases and J by 4 bases, and 13 bases separated the two germline ends. CDR1 is MDHEN and CDR2 is SYDVKM in the germline V gene. CDR3 sequence reads: CASSSSGYINEKLFF. The CDR3 region has the DNA TGTGCCAGCAGTTCGTCGGGGTACATTAATGAAAAACTGTTTTTT. Drawing the rest from reference TRBV28 and TRBJ1-4, the complete variable domain is DVKVTQSSRYLVKRTGEKVFLECVQDMDHENMFWYRQDPGLGLRLIYFSYDVKMKEKGDIPEGYSVSREKKERFSLILESASTNQTSMYLCASSSSGYINEKLFFGSGTQLSVL.

DNA of the CDR3: TGTGCCAGCAGCTTGAGTCCCGCCGACAGACCGCATGGCTACACCTTC. As protein: CASSLSPADRPHGYTF. The chain recombines TRBV5-5 with TRBJ1-2; D perhaps matches TRBD1 (5 bases). The germline V gene encodes CDR1 SGHKS and CDR2 YYEKEE (reference sequence). This CDR3 has 16 residues. V was pared by 1 base and J by 6 bases, with 19 bases between.

The V call is TRBV24-1, the J call TRBJ2-5; the D gene is possibly TRBD1 (5 bases). The ends were cut back, 6 bases at V and 4 bases at J, with 11 bases in the middle. Germline V gene data show CDR1 as KGHDR and CDR2 as SFDVKD. The CDR3 sequence is 13 residues long. This CDR3 is CATSPRGPETQYF. The CDR3 DNA reads as TGTGCCACCAGTCCAAGGGGTCCAGAGACCCAGTACTTC.

The V call is TRBV12-3 or TRBV12-4, the J call TRBJ1-2, with D possibly TRBD1 on 6 matching bases. V was cut by 3 bases and J by 7 bases, with 18 bases left in between. This CDR3 comprises 15 residues. The CDR3 reads CASSFPGGGTRGYTF. The CDR3 coding sequence is TGTGCCAGCAGTTTCCCGGGTGGGGGCACGCGTGGCTACACCTTC.

This rearrangement joins TRBV25-1 to TRBJ2-4, with D perhaps being TRBD1 or TRBD2 (5 bases each). Trimming shortened V by 1 base and J by 6 bases, and 16 bases separated the two germline ends. The CDR3 extends over 16 amino acids. CDR1 is MGHDK, CDR2 SYGVNS, per germline. This chain's CDR3 is CASSEWDGPNRNIQYF. The CDR3 DNA reads as TGTGCCAGCAGTGAATGGGACGGCCCCAATAGAAACATTCAGTACTTC. The full variable domain, completed using reference TRBV25-1 and TRBJ2-4, is EADIYQTPRYLVIGTGKKITLECSQTMGHDKMYWYQQDPGMELHLIHYSYGVNSTEKGDLSSESTVSRIRTEHFPLTLESARPSHTSQYLCASSEWDGPNRNIQYFGAGTRLSVL.

This clonotype was counted once. The chain's CDR3 is CSARGPGHNEQFF. In DNA, the CDR3 is TGCAGTGCTAGGGGACCTGGACACAATGAGCAGTTCTTC. The chain recombines TRBV20-1 with TRBJ2-1, with D perhaps TRBD1 or TRBD2 (5 bases each). The CDR3 consists of 13 residues. The germline CDR1 and CDR2 sequences are DFQATT and SNEGSKA (reference sequence). V was cut by 3 bases and J by 5 bases, with 11 bases left in between.